The present entry profiles one T cell receptor (beta chain) with its context. Its antigen is still unknown. This record comes from a study of T cell responses to AZD1222 COVID-19 vaccine. At the level of the study: Second doses were pooled across both intervals (about 4 or about 12 weeks). Study-level results: Most donors were white British, females outnumbered males, and clonal diversity was possibly underestimated. CD4 TCRs associated with vaccination spanned spike, dominating at 160-218 and 743-854.

Sequenced by immunoSEQ multiplex PCR; TCRdb stores in-frame clones only, minus some. The table lists under 75,000 clones, 85% of them singletons. V lost 8 bases, J lost 1 base, and 10 bases lay in between. The germline CDR1 and CDR2 sequences are MNHEY and SVGAGI. This CDR3 is 13 amino acids long. The sequence was collected from an adult in good health. The sample was peripheral blood, taken on day 0 of AZD1222 vaccination. The chain employs TRBV6-5 and TRBJ2-3, with D unresolved. This CDR3 is CASLRWGTDTQYF. In DNA form, the CDR3 reads TGTGCCAGCCTCCGTTGGGGCACAGATACGCAGTATTTT.